These 21 T cell receptor beta chains were all obtained from the same sample, sequenced in a study of blood T cells in healthy people across ages (dated by TCRdb to the mid-2010s). Libraries were prepared through 5' RACE. Sequencing was performed on an Illumina HiSeq 2500. A second PCR of roughly 7 to 11 cycles was run with a J-beta primer mix and a sample-barcoded 5' primer. TCRdb took the public reads, trimmed them with fastp at Q25, ran MiXCR for clone calling and kept in-frame beta chains. Rows are combined by CDR3 protein, so each entry shows the most common genes and DNA. The sample records 650,000 to 1,000,000 distinct CDR3 sequences, about 45% of which are singletons. The top ten constitute roughly 18% of the sample. Sequencing was done on a sample of blood. The receptors were sampled from an elderly man in good health.

This clonotype was found many times. The genes are TRBV29-1 and TRBJ2-7; D could derive from TRBD1 or TRBD2 (6 bases each). V was shortened by 3 bases and J by 3 bases, with 9 bases between the two germline ends. Germline V gives CDR1 SQVTM, CDR2 ANQGSEA. This CDR3 region has 12 residues. CDR3 region: CSVDGGGYEQYF. As DNA, the CDR3 is TGCAGCGTTGACGGGGGCGGCTACGAGCAGTACTTC.

The sample holds a few counts of this clonotype. V and J are TRBV5-5 and TRBJ2-5, with 9 nucleotides matching TRBD1. The CDR3 has 15 residues. V trimming: 0 bases; J trimming: 6 bases; junction bases outside the gene matches: 6. Germline V lookup: CDR1 SGHKS, CDR2 YYEKEE (reference sequence). This CDR3 reads CASSLGGQGQKTQYF. As DNA, the CDR3 is TGTGCCAGCAGCTTGGGGGGACAGGGCCAGAAGACCCAGTACTTC.

There are a few counts of this clonotype. V usage is TRBV18 and J usage is TRBJ2-3, with D perhaps assigned TRBD1 or TRBD2 (5 bases each). This CDR3 is 17 amino acids long. Trimming pared 2 bases from V and 0 bases from J, leaving 15 bases between. The V gene's germline CDR1 is KGHSH and CDR2 LQKENI. The CDR3 nucleotides are TGTGCCAGCTCACCAAGACTAACAACAGGTAGCACAGATACGCAGTATTTT. It translates to CASSPRLTTGSTDTQYF.

The genes are TRBV7-2 and TRBJ2-1; 9 bases agree with TRBD1. This CDR3 has 15 amino acids. Trimming removed 4 bases from V and 6 bases from J; junction bases left unmatched: 7. The germline V gene has CDR1 SGHTA and CDR2 FQGNSA. The CDR3 is CASSSQGAIVNEQFF. The CDR3 region has the DNA TGTGCCAGCAGCTCACAGGGGGCTATCGTCAATGAGCAGTTCTTC.

The CDR3 spells CSVGGYFTDTQYF. DNA of the CDR3: TGCAGCGTTGGGGGCTATTTCACAGATACGCAGTATTTT. The rearrangement joins TRBV29-1 to TRBJ2-3; a weak D match, TRBD1 (5 bases). Between the trimmed V and J ends, which lost 4 bases and 2 bases, there was a span of 10 bases. The CDR3 has 13 amino acids. Germline CDR1 is SQVTM and CDR2 is ANQGSEA.

This clonotype showed up many times. The chain carries TRBV12-3 or TRBV12-4 and TRBJ2-5; 7 nucleotides match TRBD1. J gave up 5 bases and V 3 bases, and 3 bases lay outside the gene matches. This CDR3 is 13 amino acids long. As DNA, the CDR3 is TGTGCCAGCAGTTTGGGGACAGTGGAGACCCAGTACTTC. Protein sequence: CASSLGTVETQYF.

The chain joins TRBV2 to TRBJ2-2, with 13 nucleotides matching TRBD2. The CDR3 has 15 amino acids. The junction had 7 bases not matched to a gene; V was cut back by 6 bases and J by 9 bases. The V gene's germline CDR1 is SNHLY and CDR2 FYNNEI. CDR3 in DNA: TGTGCCAGCAGCAATACTAGCGGGAGGGCCCGGGAGCTGTTTTTT. Translated, it gives CASSNTSGRARELFF.

V usage is TRBV5-1 and J usage is TRBJ2-5; possible D gene TRBD1, 5 bases. Germline V gives CDR1 SGHRS, CDR2 YFSETQ. Deletions cut 1 base from V and 0 bases from J, with 22 bases between. The length of the CDR3 is 19 residues. The CDR3 DNA reads TGCGCCAGCAGCTTGTTCTGGGGCACGGACCGGGCGTACCAAGAGACCCAGTACTTC. It encodes CASSLFWGTDRAYQETQYF.

As to this clonotype: The junction does not match germline at one end; this may be a read error. The gene calls are TRBV9 and TRBJ2-1; a possible D gene is TRBD2 (6 bases). This CDR3 contains 15 residues. Germline CDR1 is SGDLS and CDR2 is YYNGEE. The CDR3 DNA reads as TGTGCCAGCAGCGTATTAGCGGTCTCCTACGATGAGCAGTTCTTC. It encodes CASSVLAVSYDEQFF. The whole variable domain, remainder taken from reference TRBV9 and TRBJ2-1, is DSGVTQTPKHLITATGQRVTLRCSPRSGDLSVYWYQQSLDQGLQFLIQYYNGEERAKGNILERFSAQQFPDLHSELNLSSLELGDSALYFCASSVLAVSYDEQFFGPGTRLTVL.

This clonotype was seen more than once but under ten times. This chain joins TRBV19 and TRBJ2-3; D is uncertain. The V and J ends lost 5 bases and 7 bases respectively, with 10 bases between them. CDR3 length: 12 residues. Germline CDR1 LNHDA, CDR2 SQIVND (reference sequence). CDR3 sequence reads: CASSAAGHTQYF. The CDR3 nucleotides are TGTGCCAGTAGTGCCGCTGGACATACGCAGTATTTT. Filled out from reference TRBV19 and TRBJ2-3, the complete variable domain reads DGGITQSPKYLFRKEGQNVTLSCEQNLNHDAMYWYRQDPGQGLRLIYYSQIVNDFQKGDIAEGYSVSREKKESFPLTVTSAQKNPTAFYLCASSAAGHTQYFGPGTRLTVL.

The rearrangement links TRBV7-2 to TRBJ2-4; D perhaps matches TRBD1 (6 bases). CDR3 length: 17 residues. Trimming shortened V by 5 bases and J by 5 bases, and 22 bases separated the two germline ends. Germline CDR1 SGHTA, CDR2 FQGNSA. This CDR3 is CASSQPSDQGWENIQYF. In DNA form, the CDR3 reads TGTGCCAGCAGCCAACCTTCCGATCAGGGGTGGGAAAACATTCAGTACTTC.

As concerns this clonotype: It may be a read error: a sequence one base away is much more abundant. V is TRBV14 and J is TRBJ2-1; TRBD2 matches 9 bases. Trimming at V came to 3 bases and at J to 9 bases, leaving 12 bases not matched to a gene. Per germline, CDR1 SGHDN and CDR2 FVKESK. The CDR3 has 16 amino acids. The chain's CDR3 is CASSQSLAGGSSEQFF. CDR3 DNA sequence: TGTGCCAGCAGCCAGTCACTGGCGGGAGGGTCGAGTGAGCAGTTCTTC.

This clonotype has more than one count but fewer than ten. The J gene is TRBJ2-5, the V gene TRBV7-2, with D possibly matching TRBD1 (6 bases). V lost 2 bases to trimming and J lost 2 bases, with 12 bases between them. Germline V gene sequence: CDR1 SGHTA, CDR2 FQGNSA. The CDR3 length is 15 residues. The CDR3 DNA follows: TGTGCCAGCAGCTTACTTGGACAGATACAAGAGACCCAGTACTTC. Its translation: CASSLLGQIQETQYF.

The V and J genes are TRBV6-4 and TRBJ2-1, with D tentatively TRBD2 (5 bases). CDR3 length equals 17 residues. Germline lookup yields CDR1 MRHNA and CDR2 SNTAGT. V was cut by 3 bases and J by 4 bases, with 19 bases left in between. CDR3 bases: TGTGCCAGCAGTGAAAGGCATCGGCGCCGGGAATACAATGAGCAGTTCTTC. It translates to CASSERHRRREYNEQFF.

At least ten counts were recorded for this clonotype. This sequence joins TRBV7-2 and TRBJ2-7; 16 nucleotides line up with TRBD2. Germline V gene lookup returns CDR1 SGHTA and CDR2 FQGNSA. V lost 4 bases, J lost 6 bases, and 9 bases stayed unmatched. This CDR3 contains 17 residues. CDR3 region: CASSSGLAGGLGGEQYF. CDR3 coding DNA: TGTGCCAGCAGCTCGGGACTAGCGGGAGGGCTTGGGGGCGAGCAGTACTTC.

This clonotype appeared a few times. This chain joins TRBV7-2 and TRBJ1-5; D perhaps matches TRBD1 (5 bases). From germline, CDR1 is SGHTA and CDR2 FQGNSA. This CDR3 comprises 13 residues. Trimming cost V 1 base and J 8 bases, with 9 bases left between them. CDR3 loop: CASSLDSGKPQHF. The CDR3 coding sequence is TGTGCCAGCAGCTTAGATTCAGGGAAGCCCCAGCATTTT.

This clonotype came up a few times. The V gene is TRBV30, the J gene TRBJ2-1; 7 positions match TRBD2. The CDR3 spans 16 residues. J was trimmed by 1 base and V by 3 bases; bases with no gene match: 9. Germline assignment: CDR1 GTSNPN and CDR2 SVGIG (reference sequence). The CDR3 nucleotides are TGTGCCTGGAGCTACTGGGGGGGAAATTCCTACAATGAGCAGTTCTTC. It encodes CAWSYWGGNSYNEQFF.

V usage is TRBV12-3 or TRBV12-4 and J usage is TRBJ2-7; TRBD2 agrees at 11 bases. The CDR3 extends over 16 amino acids. Trimming removed 4 bases from V and 7 bases from J; junction bases left unmatched: 12. The CDR3 loop is CASSYYSGRENNEQYF. The CDR3 nucleotides read TGTGCCAGCAGTTACTATAGCGGGAGGGAGAACAATGAGCAGTACTTC.

J is TRBJ2-7 and V is TRBV10-3; possibly TRBD2 for D (6 bases). The CDR3 has 15 amino acids. CDR1 is ENHRY and CDR2 is SYGVKD in the germline V gene. V was pared by 5 bases and J by 7 bases, with 21 bases between. The CDR3 here is CAISPTSTRDNEQYF. For the CDR3, the DNA is TGTGCCATCAGTCCTACTAGCACACGTGACAATGAGCAGTACTTC.

The V and J genes are TRBV5-6 and TRBJ2-2; D unresolved. V gave up 0 bases and J gave up 8 bases, with 17 bases separating them. CDR1 SGHDT and CDR2 YYEEEE come from the germline V gene. The CDR3 runs 16 residues. Written as DNA, the CDR3 is TGTGCCAGCAGCTTGGCCTTAGGAGTCGACATGGGGGAGCTGTTTTTT. Translating it yields CASSLALGVDMGELFF.

A word on this clonotype: Sequence at one end of the junction differs from germline and may be a read error. The chain links TRBV6-1 to TRBJ1-4, with D possibly TRBD1 on 5 matching bases. CDR1 and CDR2 from the germline V gene are MNHNS and SASEGT. CDR3 size: 14 residues. The CDR3, as DNA: TGTGCCAGCAGTGAAGACCAGGGAAGCGAAAAACCGTTTTTT. Translated: CASSEDQGSEKPFF.